This TCR beta chain comes out of a study of cytomegalovirus exposure and HLA in healthy donors. Looking at the study overall: Previous work identified roughly 120 million unique TCR beta sequences from approximately 190 million T cells. Early release data held 85 million to 95 million unique TCRs from HLA-typed donors.

This CDR3 comprises 14 residues. V was pared by 7 bases and J by 2 bases, with 7 bases of the junction left unmatched. CDR1 and CDR2 (germline): LNHDA, SQIVND (reference sequence). Points from the study as a whole: Accurate prediction of most subjects' HLA-A and HLA-B alleles from TCR beta sequences was reported.

The PCR contained 60 Vbeta and 13 Jbeta primers. In the original analysis: Per a later analysis, the number of unique TCR beta chains was approximately 80 million, of which 9 million to 14 million were shared. Produced via immunoSEQ multiplex PCR; TCRdb's table is partial and in-frame only. V and J calls plus clone size are reproduced from that table; the DNA served to infer D and trimming. Found here are 120,000 or so clones, 80% of them singletons; the top ten hold approximately 10%. Regarding this clone: Its antigen is still unknown.

Sequenced material: PBMCs. V usage is TRBV19 and J usage is TRBJ1-2; 7 positions agree with TRBD1. This receptor was taken from a man aged 25-45 years in good health and CMV-seropositive. CDR3 sequence reads: CASTNQGVNYGYTF. The CDR3 coding sequence is TGTGCCAGTACCAATCAGGGGGTGAACTATGGCTACACCTTC.